These T cell receptor beta chains were read from a single sample in a study of cytomegalovirus exposure and HLA in healthy donors. Sequencing was performed with immunoSEQ multiplex PCR; in TCRdb, only in-frame clones are kept and a portion is missing. This table holds about 160,000 clones, roughly 80% found once. Sequenced sample: PBMCs. The receptors here all came from a male donor in good health and CMV-seropositive. Both conserved end residues are part of each CDR3. A D gene is named only where the DNA matches it firmly. Rows give clone size only sometimes, using once, few, many, or a class for an expanded clone.

TRBV7-2,-,TRBJ2-7,-,CASSNQWTDYEQYF,TGTGCCAGCAGCAATCAGTGGACAGACTACGAGCAGTACTTC
TRBV18,-,TRBJ2-1,once,CASSPTGAQNNEQFF,TGTGCCAGCTCACCAACGGGTGCGCAAAACAATGAGCAGTTCTTC
TRBV30,-,TRBJ1-3,-,CAWSQLSGNTIYF,TGTGCCTGGAGTCAACTCTCTGGAAACACCATATATTTT
TRBV7-9,TRBD1,TRBJ1-6,-,CASRPIRQGNNSPLHF,TGTGCCAGCAGACCAATCAGACAGGGAAATAATTCACCCCTCCACTTT
TRBV6-1,TRBD1,TRBJ2-7,-,CASTAGTGDYEQYF,TGTGCCAGCACCGCCGGGACAGGGGACTACGAGCAGTACTTC
TRBV12-5,-,TRBJ1-1,-,CASGLIFSPEAFF,TGTGCTAGTGGTTTGATCTTTTCCCCCGAAGCTTTCTTT
TRBV10-3,TRBD1,TRBJ1-1,-,CATNPGTGVTEAFF,TGTGCCACCAATCCCGGGACAGGGGTCACTGAAGCTTTCTTT
TRBV5-6,TRBD2,TRBJ2-1,-,CASSFLTGTSLHNEQFF,TGTGCCAGCAGCTTTTTAACCGGGACTAGTCTTCACAATGAGCAGTTCTTC
TRBV30,-,TRBJ2-6,-,CAWSGGFFSGANVLTF,TGTGCCTGGAGTGGGGGCTTCTTCTCTGGGGCCAACGTCCTGACTTTC
TRBV9,-,TRBJ1-1,-,CASSTSEYTEAFF,TGTGCCAGCAGCACAAGCGAGTACACTGAAGCTTTCTTT